This is a list of T cell receptor beta chains from one sample in a study of blood T cell repertoires in COVID-19. The repertoire was sequenced with immunoSEQ multiplex PCR; TCRdb's copy has only in-frame clones and lacks some. The table lists nearly 350,000 clones, 80% to 90% of them singletons. Sequencing was carried out using peripheral blood. The receptors stem from a man aged 25 to 45 with active or convalescent COVID-19. Both conserved end residues are part of each CDR3. The order of the fields is V gene, CDR3 protein.

V gene: TRBV3-1/TRBV3-2
CDR3 protein: CASSQRGGWGTDTQYF

V gene: TRBV24-1
CDR3 protein: CATSTGARLAGVFDEQFF

V gene: TRBV5-1
CDR3 protein: CASSWQGRGEAFF

V gene: TRBV11-2
CDR3 protein: CASSPLETGSSYEQYF

V gene: TRBV9
CDR3 protein: CASSGSGSLREQFF

V gene: TRBV9
CDR3 protein: CASSPSGGIIGELFF

V gene: TRBV5-1
CDR3 protein: CARKLDSYEQYF

V gene: TRBV21-1
CDR3 protein: CASSKATSGRGSTDTQYF

V gene: TRBV28
CDR3 protein: CASSENRDLYGYTF

V gene: TRBV19
CDR3 protein: CASSQTSGISNEQFF

V gene: TRBV5-5
CDR3 protein: CASTPYPGEATDTQYF

V gene: TRBV7-8
CDR3 protein: CASSHPGRQFNYGYTF

V gene: TRBV10-3
CDR3 protein: CAISELIGGNQPQHF

V gene: TRBV7-9
CDR3 protein: CASSPAGHTGELFF

V gene: TRBV29-1
CDR3 protein: CSVVQVHKTEAFF

V gene: TRBV30
CDR3 protein: CACRDRGGGYTF

V gene: TRBV12-3/TRBV12-4
CDR3 protein: CASSKGEEQFF

V gene: TRBV6-5
CDR3 protein: CASRITGGNNQPQHF

V gene: TRBV18
CDR3 protein: CASSSGLLNSTDTQYF

V gene: TRBV27
CDR3 protein: CASSLGQGGYGYTF

V gene: TRBV19
CDR3 protein: CASSIVRTGRDEQYF

V gene: TRBV28
CDR3 protein: CASKDYRVRSTNEKLFF

V gene: TRBV6-1
CDR3 protein: CASSEVPTGTNSNQPQHF